Below, 15 T cell receptor beta chains from the same sample are listed, as sequenced in a study of blood T cell repertoires in COVID-19. Repertoires were generated with immunoSEQ multiplex PCR, while TCRdb's copy carries only in-frame clones and drops some. Seen here are more than 70,000 clones, approximately 90% observed once, and the top ten hold roughly 5%. The specimen sequenced was peripheral blood. All receptors come from a woman aged 18-29 years with acute or convalescent COVID-19.

This clone occurred once. This chain uses TRBV10-1 with TRBJ1-3; D is undetermined. There are 14 residues in the CDR3. Deletions cut 0 bases from V and 5 bases from J, with 8 bases between. Germline values: CDR1 WNHNN, CDR2 SYGVQD (reference sequence). CDR3 sequence (DNA): TGCGCCAGCAGTGAGTCGCGGGAACGAAACACCATATATTTT. Protein: CASSESRERNTIYF.

This chain joins TRBV18 and TRBJ2-2, with D possibly being TRBD2 (5 bases). Trimming removed 6 bases at V and 2 bases at J, with 10 bases between. This CDR3 is 14 amino acids long. Germline CDR1 KGHSH, CDR2 LQKENI. As DNA, the CDR3 is TGTGCCAGCTCTTCAGGACTTAACACCGGGGAGCTGTTTTTT. It encodes CASSSGLNTGELFF.

The chain uses TRBV6-2 or TRBV6-3 and TRBJ2-7; no clear D gene. Trimming removed 6 bases at V and 0 bases at J, with 15 bases between. This CDR3 contains 15 residues. Germline CDR1 is MNHEY and CDR2 is SVGEGT. The CDR3 coding sequence is TGTGCCAGCAGCCGACAAACGGATGGCTCCTACGAGCAGTACTTC. The encoded protein is CASSRQTDGSYEQYF.

The genes are TRBV7-9 and TRBJ1-2, with a possible D match to TRBD1 (6 bases). Germline V gene data show CDR1 as SEHNR and CDR2 as FQNEAQ (reference sequence). V shed 1 base and J shed 6 bases, with 15 bases lying between them. The CDR3 has 15 residues. CDR3 DNA: TGTGCCAGCAGCTTAGTGGACAGCGCCGCCCATGGCTACACCTTC. This sequence encodes CASSLVDSAAHGYTF.

CDR3 DNA: TGTGCCTGGAGTGTCAGTGGCGGGGAGCTGTTTTTT. This encodes CAWSVSGGELFF. The chain carries TRBV30 and TRBJ2-2; no clear D. The CDR3 contains 12 residues. Trimming removed 0 bases at V and 7 bases at J, with 6 bases between. The germline V gene encodes CDR1 GTSNPN and CDR2 SVGIG (reference sequence).

The chain combines TRBV30 with TRBJ1-6, with D maybe TRBD1 (6 bases). This CDR3 contains 14 residues. The V gene's germline CDR1 is GTSNPN and CDR2 SVGIG (reference sequence). The V and J ends lost 4 bases and 8 bases respectively, with 15 bases between them. CDR3 protein: CAWNRDIKDSPLHF. The CDR3 DNA sequence: TGTGCCTGGAACAGGGACATAAAGGATTCACCCCTCCACTTT.

The chain uses TRBV11-2 and TRBJ1-1; D unresolved. This CDR3 contains 14 residues. The V and J ends lost 4 bases and 4 bases respectively, with 13 bases between them. Germline CDR1 reads SGHAT; CDR2 reads FQNNGV. CDR3 region: CASSSLRGATEAFF. The CDR3 nucleotides read TGTGCCAGCAGCTCCCTTCGAGGCGCCACTGAAGCTTTCTTT.

The J gene is TRBJ1-1, the V gene TRBV7-9; D gene unclear. This CDR3 region has 13 residues. CDR1 and CDR2 (germline): SEHNR, FQNEAQ (reference sequence). Between the trimmed V and J ends, which lost 3 bases and 4 bases, there was a span of 9 bases. The CDR3 DNA sequence: TGTGCCAGCAGCTTGGAGGGAGGCACTGAAGCTTTCTTT. The encoded protein is CASSLEGGTEAFF.

This clone is labeled medium-sized. The rearrangement joins TRBV10-1 to TRBJ2-2, with D possibly being TRBD2 (7 bases). Germline lookup yields CDR1 WNHNN and CDR2 SYGVQD (reference sequence). This CDR3 comprises 18 residues. V was cut by 3 bases and J by 6 bases, with 23 bases left in between. The CDR3 spells CASSESRTGGGAPGELFF. CDR3 in DNA: TGCGCCAGCAGTGAATCCCGGACTGGGGGGGGCGCGCCCGGGGAGCTGTTTTTT.

The chain joins TRBV7-9 to TRBJ1-4; a weak D match, TRBD1 (5 bases). This CDR3 is built from 15 residues. The germline V and J ends were trimmed by 4 bases and 6 bases, with 15 bases remaining between them. Germline V gene lookup returns CDR1 SEHNR and CDR2 FQNEAQ (reference sequence). The CDR3 DNA follows: TGTGCCAGCAGCTCCTCGTGGGGCGCCGATGAAAAACTGTTTTTT. Protein: CASSSSWGADEKLFF.

The genes are TRBV11-2 and TRBJ2-1; D remains ambiguous. The ends were cut back, 1 base at V and 9 bases at J, with 4 bases in the middle. The V gene's germline CDR1 is SGHAT and CDR2 FQNNGV. There are 11 residues in the CDR3. As DNA, the CDR3 is TGTGCCAGCAGCTTAGCCCTTGAGCAGTTCTTC. Protein: CASSLALEQFF.

The V gene is TRBV5-8, the J gene TRBJ1-4, with TRBD1 identical over 9 bases. This CDR3 comprises 15 residues. CDR1 SGHTS and CDR2 YDEGEE come from the germline V gene. V lost 3 bases, J lost 7 bases, and 7 bases stayed unmatched. CDR3 residues: CASSSGTGLGEKLFF. The CDR3 DNA reads as TGTGCCAGCAGCTCCGGGACAGGGTTGGGTGAAAAACTGTTTTTT.

The chain is built from TRBV14 and TRBJ2-3; a weak D match, TRBD2 (6 bases). Trimming removed 2 bases at V and 6 bases at J, with 9 bases between. CDR1 is SGHDN, CDR2 FVKESK, per germline. The CDR3 has 13 residues. The CDR3 loop is CASSQTLADTQYF. The CDR3 DNA reads TGTGCCAGCAGCCAAACCCTAGCGGATACGCAGTATTTT.

As DNA, the CDR3 is TGTGCCAGTAGTATGGGACAGGCTAACTCTGGGGCCAACGTCCTGACTTTC. It encodes CASSMGQANSGANVLTF. The J gene is TRBJ2-6, the V gene TRBV19, with 8 bases identical to TRBD1. Germline trimming cut 3 bases from V and 0 bases from J; bases unmatched to any gene: 4. Germline V CDR1 and CDR2: LNHDA, SQIVND (reference sequence). The CDR3 spans 17 residues. The entire variable domain, with the rest obtained from reference TRBV19 and TRBJ2-6, is as follows: DGGITQSPKYLFRKEGQNVTLSCEQNLNHDAMYWYRQDPGQGLRLIYYSQIVNDFQKGDIAEGYSVSREKKESFPLTVTSAQKNPTAFYLCASSMGQANSGANVLTFGAGSRLTVL.

The CDR3 spells CASGQGSVGAFF. In DNA form, the CDR3 reads TGTGCCAGCGGTCAGGGGAGTGTTGGCGCTTTCTTT. This sequence joins TRBV2 and TRBJ1-1; tentatively, D is TRBD1 (6 bases). Germline values: CDR1 SNHLY, CDR2 FYNNEI. The germline V and J ends were trimmed by 8 bases and 11 bases, with 18 bases remaining between them. The CDR3 extends over 12 amino acids.